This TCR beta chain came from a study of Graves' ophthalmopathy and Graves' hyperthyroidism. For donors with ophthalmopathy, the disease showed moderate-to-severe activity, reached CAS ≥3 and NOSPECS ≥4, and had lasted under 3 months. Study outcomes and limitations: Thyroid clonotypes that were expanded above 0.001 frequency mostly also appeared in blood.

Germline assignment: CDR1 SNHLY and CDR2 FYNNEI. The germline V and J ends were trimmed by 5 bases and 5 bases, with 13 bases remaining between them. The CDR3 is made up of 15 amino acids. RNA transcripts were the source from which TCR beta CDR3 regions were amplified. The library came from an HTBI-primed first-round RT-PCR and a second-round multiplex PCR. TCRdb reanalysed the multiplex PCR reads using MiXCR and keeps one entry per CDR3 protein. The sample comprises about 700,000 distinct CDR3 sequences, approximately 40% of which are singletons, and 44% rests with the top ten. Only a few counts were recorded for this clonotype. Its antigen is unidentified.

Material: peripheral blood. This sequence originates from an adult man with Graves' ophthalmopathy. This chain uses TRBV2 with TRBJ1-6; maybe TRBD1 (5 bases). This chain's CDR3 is CASSLRRADNSPLHF. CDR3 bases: TGTGCCAGCAGTTTACGCAGGGCCGATAATTCACCCCTCCACTTT.